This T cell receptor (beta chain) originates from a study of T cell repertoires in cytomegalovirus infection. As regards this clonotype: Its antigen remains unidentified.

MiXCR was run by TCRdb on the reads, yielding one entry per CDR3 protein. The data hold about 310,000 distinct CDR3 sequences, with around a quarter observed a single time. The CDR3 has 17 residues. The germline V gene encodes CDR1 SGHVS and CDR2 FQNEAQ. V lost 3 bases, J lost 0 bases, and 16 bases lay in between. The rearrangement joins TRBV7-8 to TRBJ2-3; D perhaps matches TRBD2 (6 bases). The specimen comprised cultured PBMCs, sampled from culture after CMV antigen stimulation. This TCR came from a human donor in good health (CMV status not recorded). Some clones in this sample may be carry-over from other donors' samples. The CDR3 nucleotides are TGTGCCAGCAGCTTCTACGCCTTTAGCGGTAGCACAGATACGCAGTATTTT. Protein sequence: CASSFYAFSGSTDTQYF.